These T cell receptor beta chains were read from a single sample in a study of OX40 agonist ivuxolimab in advanced cancers. Sequenced by immunoSEQ multiplex PCR; TCRdb stores in-frame clones only, minus some. The data contain approximately 45,000 clones, 85% to 95% of them singletons. The sample in question was CD4+ or CD8+ T cells sorted from blood, obtained in a trial of the OX40 agonist ivuxolimab. Receptor source: an adult with an advanced solid tumor such as melanoma, head and neck, liver or kidney cancer. Each CDR3 is given with its conserved first and last residue. Fields, in order: D gene, clone size, J gene, V gene, CDR3 DNA, CDR3 protein. D genes are given only for firm matches. For some rows the clone size is stated as once, few or many, or as a class when expanded; others skip it.

d_call: -; clone_size: -; j_call: TRBJ2-1; v_call: TRBV7-2; cdr3_nt: TGTGCCAGCAGCTTACGGAAGCGGCGGGCCCAAGGGTACTACAATGAGCAGTTCTTC; cdr3_aa: CASSLRKRRAQGYYNEQFF
d_call: TRBD2; clone_size: -; j_call: TRBJ2-2; v_call: TRBV7-8; cdr3_nt: TGTGCCAGCAGCCGGGCACGACTAGCGGGTGGTGGGGAGCTGTTTTTT; cdr3_aa: CASSRARLAGGGELFF
d_call: -; clone_size: -; j_call: TRBJ1-2; v_call: TRBV4-2; cdr3_nt: TGTGCCAGCAGCCAAGAGGGGGTGTGGGGGGTGGAAGAGGGCTACACCTTC; cdr3_aa: CASSQEGVWGVEEGYTF
d_call: -; clone_size: -; j_call: TRBJ1-5; v_call: TRBV4-2; cdr3_nt: TGTGCCAGCAGCCAAGATCGAGGGGGAGCTCAGCCCCAGCATTTT; cdr3_aa: CASSQDRGGAQPQHF
d_call: -; clone_size: -; j_call: TRBJ1-3; v_call: TRBV7-2; cdr3_nt: TGTGCCAGCACCCTCGAGGGTTCAATCTCTGGAAACACCATATATTTT; cdr3_aa: CASTLEGSISGNTIYF
d_call: -; clone_size: -; j_call: TRBJ1-1; v_call: TRBV7-2; cdr3_nt: TGTGCCAGCAGTGCCCCCGGGGGTGTAGTCGGGGCCTCTGAAGCTTTCTTT; cdr3_aa: CASSAPGGVVGASEAFF
d_call: -; clone_size: -; j_call: TRBJ2-2; v_call: TRBV28; cdr3_nt: TGTGCCAGCAGTTTTTCCGGGGAGCTGTTTTTT; cdr3_aa: CASSFSGELFF
d_call: -; clone_size: once; j_call: TRBJ1-2; v_call: TRBV9; cdr3_nt: TGTGCCAGCAGCGGAGTGGGACCCACCGGGTATGGCTACACCTTC; cdr3_aa: CASSGVGPTGYGYTF
d_call: -; clone_size: -; j_call: TRBJ2-1; v_call: TRBV9; cdr3_nt: TGTGCCAGCAGCGTAGAGACCGAAAATGAGCAGTTCTTC; cdr3_aa: CASSVETENEQFF
d_call: TRBD2; clone_size: -; j_call: TRBJ2-5; v_call: TRBV7-9; cdr3_nt: TGTGCCAGCAGCTTCCCTGGACTAGAGGGAGAGACCCAGTACTTC; cdr3_aa: CASSFPGLEGETQYF
d_call: -; clone_size: -; j_call: TRBJ2-7; v_call: TRBV7-2; cdr3_nt: TGTGCCAGCAGCTGGGGCTACGAGCAGTACTTC; cdr3_aa: CASSWGYEQYF
d_call: -; clone_size: -; j_call: TRBJ1-1; v_call: TRBV27; cdr3_nt: TGTGCCAGCAGTTTCGGGACTGGGGGAACTGAAGCTTTCTTT; cdr3_aa: CASSFGTGGTEAFF
d_call: TRBD2; clone_size: -; j_call: TRBJ2-2; v_call: TRBV6-4; cdr3_nt: TGTGCCAGCAGTGCTGGTAGCGGGAGCCGCGGGGAGCTGTTTTTT; cdr3_aa: CASSAGSGSRGELFF
d_call: -; clone_size: -; j_call: TRBJ2-7; v_call: TRBV21-1; cdr3_nt: TGTGCCAGCAGGTCATTCCGGGACATCTACGAGCAGTACTTC; cdr3_aa: CASRSFRDIYEQYF
d_call: TRBD1; clone_size: -; j_call: TRBJ2-7; v_call: TRBV19; cdr3_nt: TGTGCCAGTAAAGAGACAGGGATTCGGTACGAGCAGTACTTC; cdr3_aa: CASKETGIRYEQYF
d_call: TRBD1; clone_size: few; j_call: TRBJ2-1; v_call: TRBV28; cdr3_nt: TGTGCCAGCAGCTCTGACAGGGGAGTTAACAATGAGCAGTTCTTC; cdr3_aa: CASSSDRGVNNEQFF
d_call: -; clone_size: -; j_call: TRBJ2-2; v_call: TRBV6-1; cdr3_nt: TGTGCCAGCAGTGAAGGGGCAGGGGACACCGGGGAGCTGTTTTTT; cdr3_aa: CASSEGAGDTGELFF
d_call: -; clone_size: -; j_call: TRBJ2-3; v_call: TRBV7-8; cdr3_nt: TGTGCCAGCAGCTTAGCGCTCGGGACAAGCACAGATACGCAGTATTTT; cdr3_aa: CASSLALGTSTDTQYF
d_call: -; clone_size: -; j_call: TRBJ2-3; v_call: TRBV5-8; cdr3_nt: TGTGCCAGCAGCCCCGGACCCCGGACTGTAGGAGATACGCAGTATTTT; cdr3_aa: CASSPGPRTVGDTQYF
d_call: -; clone_size: -; j_call: TRBJ2-3; v_call: TRBV9; cdr3_nt: TGTGCCAGCGGCCCGGGGTTACCAGATACGCAGTATTTT; cdr3_aa: CASGPGLPDTQYF
d_call: -; clone_size: -; j_call: TRBJ2-2; v_call: TRBV6-4; cdr3_nt: TGTGCCAGCAGTGACGAGGGCGGGATGAACACCGGGGAGCTGTTTTTT; cdr3_aa: CASSDEGGMNTGELFF
d_call: TRBD1; clone_size: -; j_call: TRBJ2-7; v_call: TRBV13; cdr3_nt: TGTGCCAGCAGCCGCCTCCGACAGGGTAACACCTACGAGCAGTACTTC; cdr3_aa: CASSRLRQGNTYEQYF
d_call: TRBD1; clone_size: -; j_call: TRBJ2-7; v_call: TRBV28; cdr3_nt: TGTGCCAGCACCCAAATTACAGGGGGCGCGGCTTACGAGCAGTACTTC; cdr3_aa: CASTQITGGAAYEQYF
d_call: -; clone_size: -; j_call: TRBJ2-7; v_call: TRBV6-5; cdr3_nt: TGTGCCAGCAGTTACGGTGTCAGAACGCAGGAGCAGTACTTC; cdr3_aa: CASSYGVRTQEQYF
d_call: -; clone_size: -; j_call: TRBJ1-1; v_call: TRBV27; cdr3_nt: TGTGCCAGCAGCGACCGGGGACGGGTGAGGACTGAAGCTTTCTTT; cdr3_aa: CASSDRGRVRTEAFF
d_call: -; clone_size: -; j_call: TRBJ1-2; v_call: TRBV6-4; cdr3_nt: TGTGCCAGCAGTGACGACAAACAGAACTATGGCTACACCTTC; cdr3_aa: CASSDDKQNYGYTF
d_call: -; clone_size: -; j_call: TRBJ2-5; v_call: TRBV7-9; cdr3_nt: TGTGCCAGCAGCACCGCTGGGCGCGGGGAGACCCAGTACTTC; cdr3_aa: CASSTAGRGETQYF
d_call: -; clone_size: once; j_call: TRBJ1-5; v_call: TRBV30; cdr3_nt: TGTGCCTGGAGTGTTTCTGGCAGGGGCAATCAGCCCCAGCATTTT; cdr3_aa: CAWSVSGRGNQPQHF
d_call: -; clone_size: -; j_call: TRBJ2-2; v_call: TRBV5-4; cdr3_nt: TGTGCCAGCAGCTTGCCGACTAAGAACACCGGGGAGCTGTTTTTT; cdr3_aa: CASSLPTKNTGELFF
d_call: TRBD1; clone_size: -; j_call: TRBJ1-3; v_call: TRBV18; cdr3_nt: TGTGCCAGCTCACCACCTACGGGACAGGCGAACTCTGGAAACACCATATATTTT; cdr3_aa: CASSPPTGQANSGNTIYF
d_call: TRBD2; clone_size: -; j_call: TRBJ2-2; v_call: TRBV9; cdr3_nt: TGTGCCAGCAGCGGGACTAGCGGGAACACCGGGGAGCTGTTTTTT; cdr3_aa: CASSGTSGNTGELFF
d_call: TRBD2; clone_size: -; j_call: TRBJ2-7; v_call: TRBV7-2; cdr3_nt: TGTGCCAGCAGCTCCCCAGCTAGCGGCTACGAGCAGTACTTC; cdr3_aa: CASSSPASGYEQYF
d_call: -; clone_size: -; j_call: TRBJ1-2; v_call: TRBV5-8; cdr3_nt: TGTGCCAGCAGCTTCAGGAGGGAAGGGGGCTACACCTTC; cdr3_aa: CASSFRREGGYTF
d_call: TRBD1; clone_size: -; j_call: TRBJ2-3; v_call: TRBV9; cdr3_nt: TGTGCCAGCAGCCCTAGACAGGGGGATACAGATACGCAGTATTTT; cdr3_aa: CASSPRQGDTDTQYF
d_call: -; clone_size: -; j_call: TRBJ2-7; v_call: TRBV7-8; cdr3_nt: TGTGCCAGCAGCTTAGTCGGGGCAGGGTGGAGGTTACCCTACGAGCAGTACTTC; cdr3_aa: CASSLVGAGWRLPYEQYF
d_call: TRBD2; clone_size: -; j_call: TRBJ2-1; v_call: TRBV27; cdr3_nt: TGTGCCAGCAGGTCCACGGGAGGGCCTGGGAATGAGCAGTTCTTC; cdr3_aa: CASRSTGGPGNEQFF
d_call: -; clone_size: -; j_call: TRBJ1-1; v_call: TRBV7-3; cdr3_nt: TGTGCCAGCAGCTTGACCGACAGGAACACTGAAGCTTTCTTT; cdr3_aa: CASSLTDRNTEAFF
d_call: TRBD1; clone_size: -; j_call: TRBJ2-7; v_call: TRBV27; cdr3_nt: TGTGCCAGCAGTTTAGGGACAGGGGGCTTTTACGAGCAGTACTTC; cdr3_aa: CASSLGTGGFYEQYF
d_call: TRBD2; clone_size: -; j_call: TRBJ2-5; v_call: TRBV7-8; cdr3_nt: TGTGCCAGCAGCTTAGAGGTACTGGGGGGGGAGACCCAGTACTTC; cdr3_aa: CASSLEVLGGETQYF
d_call: -; clone_size: -; j_call: TRBJ2-7; v_call: TRBV27; cdr3_nt: TGTGCCAGCAGTTGGGCAGAAACCTACGAGCAGTACTTC; cdr3_aa: CASSWAETYEQYF
d_call: -; clone_size: once; j_call: TRBJ1-1; v_call: TRBV5-1; cdr3_nt: TGCGCCAGCAGCTTGTCCCCCTTGAACACTGAAGCTTTCTTT; cdr3_aa: CASSLSPLNTEAFF
d_call: TRBD1; clone_size: -; j_call: TRBJ2-3; v_call: TRBV9; cdr3_nt: TGTGCCAGCAGCGTAGAGCCGGGACAGGGGGGCACAGATACGCAGTATTTT; cdr3_aa: CASSVEPGQGGTDTQYF
d_call: TRBD1; clone_size: -; j_call: TRBJ1-5; v_call: TRBV27; cdr3_nt: TGTGCCAGCAGTACGACAGGGCCCGCAGGGCCCCAGCATTTT; cdr3_aa: CASSTTGPAGPQHF
d_call: -; clone_size: -; j_call: TRBJ2-5; v_call: TRBV5-4; cdr3_nt: TGTGCCAGCAGCCCTGCCCCGGGCCAAGAGACCCAGTACTTC; cdr3_aa: CASSPAPGQETQYF